These T cell receptor beta chains were read from a single sample in a study of shared clonotypes between healthy human individuals. Libraries were prepared by immunoSEQ multiplex PCR; TCRdb keeps only in-frame clonotypes and omits some of them. The sample lists under 2,500,000 clones, nearly 97% occurring once. The sample comprised naive CD4+ T cells sorted from blood. The receptors come from a man between 18 and 35 years old in good health. CDR3s include the opening cysteine and the closing phenylalanine or tryptophan. A D gene is named only where the DNA matches it firmly. Size values are once, few and many counts, or a class for expanded clones, and some rows have none.

clone_size j_call v_call d_call cdr3_nt cdr3_aa
. TRBJ2-5 TRBV6-1 . TGTGCCAGCAGGGGACCTTCCCAAGAGACCCAGTACTTC CASRGPSQETQYF
. TRBJ2-2 TRBV9 TRBD1 TGTGCCAGCAGCGCCCGTAAGGGGGCTAAGGCCGGGGAGCTGTTTTTT CASSARKGAKAGELFF
. TRBJ2-7 TRBV6-5 TRBD1 TGTGCCAGCAGTACTCCGGGACAGGGGGTATACGAGCAGTACTTC CASSTPGQGVYEQYF
. TRBJ2-5 TRBV25-1 . TGTGCCAGCAGTAATTACGGGTCCGAAGAGACCCAGTACTTC CASSNYGSEETQYF
. TRBJ1-1 TRBV6-6 . TGTGCCAGCCAAGGAGGGTTCGCTGAAGCTTTCTTT CASQGGFAEAFF
. TRBJ2-5 TRBV5-4 TRBD2 TGTGCCAGCAGCTTCCCACTAGCGGAACAAGAGACCCAGTACTTC CASSFPLAEQETQYF
once TRBJ1-5 TRBV4-3 . TGCGCCAGCAGCCACGGGGCTGGCAATCAGCCCCAGCATTTT CASSHGAGNQPQHF
. TRBJ2-5 TRBV5-1 . TGCGCCAGCAGACCGGACAGCCAAGAGACCCAGTACTTC CASRPDSQETQYF
once TRBJ2-7 TRBV6-5 . TGTGCCAGCAGTACCTCCCTGGCAGGCTACGAGCAGTACTTC CASSTSLAGYEQYF
. TRBJ2-1 TRBV11-2 TRBD1 TGTGCCAGCAGCTTAGATCGATTATCTGTGGGACAGGGCGAGGAGCAGTTCTTC CASSLDRLSVGQGEEQFF
. TRBJ2-2 TRBV18 . TGTGCCAGCTCACCCACGGTCGGGGAGCTGTTTTTT CASSPTVGELFF
. TRBJ2-3 TRBV18 . TGTGCCAGCTCTCGATCCGGGACGGACACAGATACGCAGTATTTT CASSRSGTDTDTQYF
. TRBJ1-3 TRBV2 . TGTGCCAGCAGTGAAGGGCGAGGGAGAAACACCATATATTTT CASSEGRGRNTIYF
. TRBJ1-2 TRBV19 TRBD1 TGTGCCAGTATAGGACAGGGAGATGGCTATGGCTACACCTTC CASIGQGDGYGYTF
. TRBJ2-3 TRBV9 . TGTGCCAGCAGCGTAGGAACAGTAGACACAGATACGCAGTATTTT CASSVGTVDTDTQYF
once TRBJ1-2 TRBV28 . TGTGCCAGCAGTCCAGAAAGGCCCCCCTATGGCTACACCTTC CASSPERPPYGYTF
once TRBJ2-2 TRBV2 . TGTGCCAGCATAGGACCTGCGAACACCGGGGAGCTGTTTTTT CASIGPANTGELFF
. TRBJ2-5 TRBV18 . TGTGCCAGCTCACCACAGTTGACTGGGGAGACCCAGTACTTC CASSPQLTGETQYF
. TRBJ2-3 TRBV5-1 . TGCGCCAGCAGCCTGCTTTGGGCAGGTCAGGATACGCAGTATTTT CASSLLWAGQDTQYF
. TRBJ2-7 TRBV18 TRBD1 TGTGCCAGCTCACCCCTACAGGGGGTCAACGAGCAGTACTTC CASSPLQGVNEQYF
. TRBJ2-1 TRBV10-3 TRBD2 TGTGCCATCAGTTTAGCGGGAGGACCTTCTGAGCAGTTCTTC CAISLAGGPSEQFF
. TRBJ1-5 TRBV30 . TGTGCCTGGAGCCAAATCCTACGGAATAGACGGGTTAGCAATCAGCCCCAGCATTTT CAWSQILRNRRVSNQPQHF
. TRBJ2-7 TRBV30 . TGTGCCTGGAGTGTAAACATCCGGGACGAGCAGTACTTC CAWSVNIRDEQYF
. TRBJ1-4 TRBV5-6 TRBD1 TGTGCCAGCAGTTACCAGGGGGCTACTAATGAAAAACTGTTTTTT CASSYQGATNEKLFF
. TRBJ1-2 TRBV5-4 . TGTGCCAGCAGCTCCTACGGGGAGGGTGACTATGGCTACACCTTC CASSSYGEGDYGYTF
. TRBJ2-5 TRBV7-2 . TGTGCCAGCAGCCCCATCGGAGGGGGCCAACAGACCCAGTACTTC CASSPIGGGQQTQYF
. TRBJ2-1 TRBV9 . TGTGCCAGCAGCCCAGGAGTTTTGAATGAGCAGTTCTTC CASSPGVLNEQFF
. TRBJ1-3 TRBV25-1 . TGTGCCAGCAGGGATGCAGGGTCCTCTGGAAACACCATATATTTT CASRDAGSSGNTIYF
. TRBJ2-3 TRBV25-1 TRBD1 TGTGCCAGCAGTAACGGGACAGGGGTTGCAGATACGCAGTATTTT CASSNGTGVADTQYF
. TRBJ2-1 TRBV18 . TGTGCCAGCTCACGGTCCCGAGGGGGGGAGCAGTTCTTC CASSRSRGGEQFF
. TRBJ1-1 TRBV5-1 TRBD1 TGCGCCAGCAGCCCAGGGGACAGGGTGATCGCTGAAGCTTTCTTT CASSPGDRVIAEAFF
. TRBJ1-5 TRBV6-1 . TGTGCCAGCAGTGGGTCGAGTAGCAATCAGCCCCAGCATTTT CASSGSSSNQPQHF
. TRBJ2-7 TRBV5-1 TRBD2 TGCGCCAGCAGCAGTCGGACTAGCTCCCACGAGCAGTACTTC CASSSRTSSHEQYF
. TRBJ2-1 TRBV7-6 . TGTGCCAGCAGCCGAAAAATCCTTGACTTGGGGAATGAGCAGTTCTTC CASSRKILDLGNEQFF
. TRBJ1-2 TRBV7-8 TRBD1 TGTGCCAGCAGCACTGGGACAGCCAACTATGGCTACACCTTC CASSTGTANYGYTF
. TRBJ2-7 TRBV7-9 . TGTGCCAGCAGCTTAGGAGGCATAGGCGAGCAGTACTTC CASSLGGIGEQYF
. TRBJ2-5 TRBV11-3 TRBD2 TGTGCCAGCAGCTTAGGGACTAGCCCCCAAGAGACCCAGTACTTC CASSLGTSPQETQYF
. TRBJ1-2 TRBV11-2 . TGTGCCAGCAGCTTAGCAGGGTTGAAGGGCCATGGCTACACCTTC CASSLAGLKGHGYTF
. TRBJ2-7 TRBV6-5 TRBD1 TGTGCCAGCAGTTATTCTTCACAGGGGTCCTACGAGCAGTACTTC CASSYSSQGSYEQYF
. TRBJ1-1 TRBV20-1 . TGCAGTGGGGGAGGAGGGACTGAAGCTTTCTTT CSGGGGTEAFF
once TRBJ2-2 TRBV11-2 . TGTGCCAGCAGCTTAGAATTCGACGGGGAGCTGTTTTTT CASSLEFDGELFF
. TRBJ2-3 TRBV2 . TGTGCCAGCAGAGCGACCTCCGGCACAGATACGCAGTATTTT CASRATSGTDTQYF
. TRBJ2-6 TRBV29-1 . TGCAGCGTTTCTCCATCTGGGGCCAACGTCCTGACTTTC CSVSPSGANVLTF
. TRBJ1-6 TRBV4-1 . TGCGCCAGCAGCCCCGGCGCCCTCGGGTCACCCCTCCACTTT CASSPGALGSPLHF
. TRBJ2-7 TRBV11-2 . TGTGCCAGCAGCTTGGCCGTTGTTGCCTACGAGCAGTACTTC CASSLAVVAYEQYF
. TRBJ2-1 TRBV5-4 TRBD2 TGTGCCAGCAGCTTGGAGACTAGCCGATCTGGAAATGAGCAGTTCTTC CASSLETSRSGNEQFF
. TRBJ2-7 TRBV6-6 TRBD2 TGTGCCAGCAGTAGGACTAGCGGGAGTTACGAGCAGTACTTC CASSRTSGSYEQYF
. TRBJ1-5 TRBV6-1 TRBD1 TGTGCCAGCAGTGAAATGGGACAGGGGCGTCAGCCCCAGCATTTT CASSEMGQGRQPQHF
. TRBJ1-3 TRBV2 . TGTGCCAGCAGTGAAACGGGGGTGGGAAACACCATATATTTT CASSETGVGNTIYF
. TRBJ1-1 TRBV7-6 . TGTGCCAGCAGCTTAGGAGGGGCTACTGAAGCTTTCTTT CASSLGGATEAFF
. TRBJ2-2 TRBV6-5 . TGTGCCAGCATAGGCGCCTTAAACACCGGGGAGCTGTTTTTT CASIGALNTGELFF
. TRBJ2-7 TRBV6-1 . TGTGCCAGCAGGGGGGACGGAGGATCCTACGAGCAGTACTTC CASRGDGGSYEQYF
. TRBJ2-5 TRBV14 . TGTGCCAGCAGCCAACGGAGAGAGACCCAGTACTTC CASSQRRETQYF
. TRBJ2-7 TRBV6-5 TRBD1 TGTGCCAGCAGACGGACAGGGGGGACCTACGAGCAGTACTTC CASRRTGGTYEQYF
. TRBJ2-7 TRBV27 . TGTGCCAGCAGACACGTCATCGGGTCAGGTTACGAGCAGTACTTC CASRHVIGSGYEQYF
few TRBJ2-2 TRBV4-1 . TGCGCCAGCAGCCAGCCGACAGGCAGGCTCACCGGGGAGCTGTTTTTT CASSQPTGRLTGELFF
once TRBJ1-2 TRBV7-9 . TGTGCCAGCAGCTTAACCCTTAGGACTGAGGGCTATGGCTACACCTTC CASSLTLRTEGYGYTF